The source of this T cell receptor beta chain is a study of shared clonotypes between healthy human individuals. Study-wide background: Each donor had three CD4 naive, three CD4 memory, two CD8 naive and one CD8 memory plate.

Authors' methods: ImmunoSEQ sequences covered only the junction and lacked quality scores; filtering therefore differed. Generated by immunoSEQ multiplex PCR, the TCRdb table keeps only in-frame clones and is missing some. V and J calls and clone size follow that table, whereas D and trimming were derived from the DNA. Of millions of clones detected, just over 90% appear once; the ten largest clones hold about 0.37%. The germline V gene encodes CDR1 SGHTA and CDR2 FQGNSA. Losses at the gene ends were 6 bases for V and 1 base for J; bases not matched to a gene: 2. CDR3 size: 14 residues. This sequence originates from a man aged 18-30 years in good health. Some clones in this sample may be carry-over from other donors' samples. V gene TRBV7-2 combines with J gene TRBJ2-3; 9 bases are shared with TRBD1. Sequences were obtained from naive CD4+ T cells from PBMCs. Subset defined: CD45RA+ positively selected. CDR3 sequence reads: CASRRTGGTDTQYF. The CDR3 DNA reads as TGTGCCAGCAGGAGGACAGGGGGCACAGATACGCAGTATTTT.